This TCR beta chain was observed in a study of T cells in Graves' hyperthyroidism and ophthalmopathy. Not enrolled were patients with uncontrolled infection, other autoimmune disease, pregnancy or lactation. This clonotype was seen ten or more times. Its antigen is as yet unknown. The V end was cut by 4 bases, the J end by 2 bases, with 8 bases between. The CDR3 is made up of 13 amino acids. CDR1 is MNHEY and CDR2 is SMNVEV in the germline V gene (reference sequence). Amplification targeted TCR beta CDR3 regions from RNA transcripts. The HTBI primer set was used in a first-round RT-PCR of the TCR CDR3. One entry per CDR3 protein results from TCRdb running MiXCR on the multiplex PCR reads. In the table there are roughly 570,000 distinct CDR3 sequences, about half of which are singletons. Study-level points and caveats: Ophthalmopathy was distinguished from stable hyperthyroidism by 13 V-J signatures. Most thyroid clonotypes expanded above 0.001 were also detected in blood.

The source of this sequence is an adult woman with Graves' disease, either hyperthyroidism or ophthalmopathy (not recorded which). Material for sequencing was peripheral blood or thyroid tissue (not recorded which). The chain links TRBV27 to TRBJ2-5; D gene unclear. CDR3 sequence: CASSSEEQETQYF. The DNA for the CDR3 is TGTGCCAGCAGTTCCGAGGAACAAGAGACCCAGTACTTC.